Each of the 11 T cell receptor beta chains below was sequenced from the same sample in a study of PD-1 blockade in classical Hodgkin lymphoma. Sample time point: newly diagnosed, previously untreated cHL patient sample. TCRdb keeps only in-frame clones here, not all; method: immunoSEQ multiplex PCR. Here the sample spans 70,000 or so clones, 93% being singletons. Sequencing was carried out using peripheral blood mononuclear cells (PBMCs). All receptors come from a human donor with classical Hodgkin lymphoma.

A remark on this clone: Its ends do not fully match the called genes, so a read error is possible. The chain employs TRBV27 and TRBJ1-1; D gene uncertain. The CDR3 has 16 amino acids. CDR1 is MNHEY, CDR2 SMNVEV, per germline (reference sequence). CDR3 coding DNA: TGTGCCAGCAGTTTGGGCAGGAGTTACATGAACGCTGAAGCTTTCTTT. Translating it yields CASSLGRSYMNAEAFF.

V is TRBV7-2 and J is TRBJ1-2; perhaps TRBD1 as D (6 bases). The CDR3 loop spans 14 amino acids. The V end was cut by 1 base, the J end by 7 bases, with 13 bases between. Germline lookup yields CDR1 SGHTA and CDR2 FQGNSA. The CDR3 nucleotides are TGTGCCAGCAGCTTAGGCCCGGGGGCACTTGGCTACACCTTC. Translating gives CASSLGPGALGYTF.

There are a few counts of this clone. CDR3 DNA sequence: TGCGCCAGCAGCCCCTTGCAGGGCGGGACTGAAGCTTTCTTT. Protein sequence: CASSPLQGGTEAFF. The chain uses TRBV4-1 and TRBJ1-1; D might be TRBD1 (5 bases). V dropped 4 bases and J dropped 5 bases, with 14 bases sitting between them. The CDR3 has 14 amino acids. CDR1 and CDR2 from the germline V gene are MGHRA and YSYEKL.

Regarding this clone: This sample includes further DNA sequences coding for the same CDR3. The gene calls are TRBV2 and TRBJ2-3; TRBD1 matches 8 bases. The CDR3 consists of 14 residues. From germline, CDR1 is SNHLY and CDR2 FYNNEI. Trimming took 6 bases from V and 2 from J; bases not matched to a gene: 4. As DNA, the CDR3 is TGTGCCAGCAGGGACAGGGTGTACACAGATACGCAGTATTTT. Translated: CASRDRVYTDTQYF.

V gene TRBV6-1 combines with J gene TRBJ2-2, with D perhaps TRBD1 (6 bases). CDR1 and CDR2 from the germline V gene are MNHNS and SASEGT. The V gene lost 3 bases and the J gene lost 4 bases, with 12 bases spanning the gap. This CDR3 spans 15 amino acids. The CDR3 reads CASSDRGWGTGELFF. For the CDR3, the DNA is TGTGCCAGCAGTGACAGGGGTTGGGGCACCGGGGAGCTGTTTTTT.

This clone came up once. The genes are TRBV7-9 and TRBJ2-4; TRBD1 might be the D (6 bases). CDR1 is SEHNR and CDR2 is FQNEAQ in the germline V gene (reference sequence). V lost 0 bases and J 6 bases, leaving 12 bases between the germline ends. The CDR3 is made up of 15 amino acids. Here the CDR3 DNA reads TGTGCCAGCAGCTTAGCGGGCCAGGGGACAAACATTCAGTACTTC. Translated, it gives CASSLAGQGTNIQYF.

In DNA form, the CDR3 reads TGCGCCAGCAGCTTCGGAGGGACCGGGGAGCTGTTTTTT. Translated: CASSFGGTGELFF. The J gene is TRBJ2-2, the V gene TRBV5-1, with D possibly matching TRBD2 (6 bases). The CDR3 has 13 residues. The germline gives CDR1 SGHRS, CDR2 YFSETQ. V was cut by 2 bases and J by 5 bases, with 7 bases left in between. The whole variable domain, remainder taken from reference TRBV5-1 and TRBJ2-2, is KAGVTQTPRYLIKTRGQQVTLSCSPISGHRSVSWYQQTPGQGLQFLFEYFSETQRNKGNFPGRFSGRQFSNSRSEMNVSTLELGDSALYLCASSFGGTGELFFGEGSRLTVL.

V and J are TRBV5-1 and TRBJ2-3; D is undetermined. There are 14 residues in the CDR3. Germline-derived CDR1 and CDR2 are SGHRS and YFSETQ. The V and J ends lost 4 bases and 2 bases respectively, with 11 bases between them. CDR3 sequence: CASSPTSATDTQYF. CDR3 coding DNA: TGCGCCAGCAGCCCCACATCGGCCACAGATACGCAGTATTTT.

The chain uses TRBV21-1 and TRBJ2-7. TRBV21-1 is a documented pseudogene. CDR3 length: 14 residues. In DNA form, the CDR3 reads TGTGCCAGCACGTCCCTGGACGGGCTACCCGAGCAGTACTTC. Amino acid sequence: CASTSLDGLPEQYF.

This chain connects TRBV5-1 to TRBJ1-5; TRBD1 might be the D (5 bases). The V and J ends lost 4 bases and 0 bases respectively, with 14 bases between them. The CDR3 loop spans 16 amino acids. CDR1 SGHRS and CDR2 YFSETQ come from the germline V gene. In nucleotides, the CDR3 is TGCGCCAGCAGCCCGCTGGGGGGGAATAGCAATCAGCCCCAGCATTTT. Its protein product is CASSPLGGNSNQPQHF.

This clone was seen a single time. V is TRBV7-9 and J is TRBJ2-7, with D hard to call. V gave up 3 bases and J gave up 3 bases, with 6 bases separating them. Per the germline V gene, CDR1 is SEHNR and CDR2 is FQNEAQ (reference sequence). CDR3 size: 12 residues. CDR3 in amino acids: CASSLTGYEQYF. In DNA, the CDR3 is TGTGCCAGCAGCTTGACGGGCTACGAGCAGTACTTC.